The source of this T cell receptor (beta chain) is a study of blood T cell repertoires in COVID-19. Assignments of participants to cohorts depended upon their own reported clinical history. How the authors handled the data: Reference gene primer amplification in the assay estimated nucleated cell counts. Profiling relied on immunoSEQ multiplex PCR, and the TCRdb table lists in-frame clones only, not all of them. The V and J calls and the clone size are those of that table, but D and trimming were determined from the DNA. The sample lists about 330,000 clones; 87% were seen once. A few counts support this clone. The same CDR3 can be traced to other DNA sequences in this sample. Looked up from germline, CDR1 is KGHSH and CDR2 is LQKENI. CDR3 length: 13 residues. The V and J ends lost 6 bases and 4 bases respectively, with 12 bases between them.

Sequencing used PBMCs or T cells enriched from blood (not recorded which). The chain uses TRBV18 and TRBJ1-2; a weak D match, TRBD1 (6 bases). The receptor's source is a woman in her twenties or thirties who had recovered from COVID-19. CDR3 protein: CASSPDSSYGYTF. Written as DNA, the CDR3 is TGTGCCAGCTCCCCGGACAGCTCCTATGGCTACACCTTC.